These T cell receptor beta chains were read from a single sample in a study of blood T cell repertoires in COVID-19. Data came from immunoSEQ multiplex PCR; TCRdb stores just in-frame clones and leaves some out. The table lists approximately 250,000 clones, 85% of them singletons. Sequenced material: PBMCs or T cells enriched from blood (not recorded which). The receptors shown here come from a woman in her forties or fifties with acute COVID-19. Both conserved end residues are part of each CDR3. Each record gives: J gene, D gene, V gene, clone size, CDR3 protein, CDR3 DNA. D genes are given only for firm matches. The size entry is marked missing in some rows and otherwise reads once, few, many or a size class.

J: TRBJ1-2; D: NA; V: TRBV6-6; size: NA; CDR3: CASRGSFYGYTF; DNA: TGTGCCAGCCGAGGGAGTTTCTATGGCTACACCTTC
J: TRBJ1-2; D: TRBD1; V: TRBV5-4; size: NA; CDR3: CASSLPSGTGGDGYTF; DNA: TGTGCCAGCAGCTTGCCATCCGGGACAGGGGGCGATGGCTACACCTTC
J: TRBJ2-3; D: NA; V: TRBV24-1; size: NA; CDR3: CATRGLSTDTQYF; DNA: TGTGCCACGCGGGGCCTTAGCACAGATACGCAGTATTTT
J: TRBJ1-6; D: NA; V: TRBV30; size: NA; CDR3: CAWRLGTNSNSPLHF; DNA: TGTGCCTGGAGGCTGGGCACCAACTCGAATTCACCCCTCCACTTT
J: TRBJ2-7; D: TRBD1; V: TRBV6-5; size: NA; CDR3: CASSSRGTGGTYEQYF; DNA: TGTGCCAGCAGTTCACGAGGGACAGGGGGCACCTACGAGCAGTACTTC
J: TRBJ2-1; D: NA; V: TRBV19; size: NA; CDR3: CASTLSPLSNEQFF; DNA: TGTGCCAGTACCCTCTCTCCCCTAAGCAATGAGCAGTTCTTC
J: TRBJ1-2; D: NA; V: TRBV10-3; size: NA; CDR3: CAIGLDYGYTF; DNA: TGTGCCATCGGGCTGGACTATGGCTACACCTTC
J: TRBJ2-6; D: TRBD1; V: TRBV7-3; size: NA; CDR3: CASSPRDRGDGANVLTF; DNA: TGTGCCAGCAGCCCCCGGGACAGGGGAGATGGGGCCAACGTCCTGACTTTC
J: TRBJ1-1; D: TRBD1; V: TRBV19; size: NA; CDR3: CASRPGTGTTEAFF; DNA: TGTGCCAGCCGTCCCGGGACAGGGACCACTGAAGCTTTCTTT
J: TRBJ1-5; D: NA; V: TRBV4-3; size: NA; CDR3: CASSQDAFQPQHF; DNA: TGCGCCAGCAGCCAAGACGCGTTTCAGCCCCAGCATTTT
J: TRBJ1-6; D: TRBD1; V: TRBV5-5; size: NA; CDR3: CASSLGLGQGQSPLHF; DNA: TGTGCCAGCAGCTTGGGCCTCGGACAGGGACAGTCACCCCTCCACTTT
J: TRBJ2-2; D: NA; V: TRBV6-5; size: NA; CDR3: CASSYSTSSAGELFF; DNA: TGTGCCAGCAGTTACTCAACCTCGAGCGCCGGGGAGCTGTTTTTT
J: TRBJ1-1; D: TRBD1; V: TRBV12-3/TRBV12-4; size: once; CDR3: CASSSGQGVAFF; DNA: TGTGCCAGCAGTTCGGGACAGGGTGTTGCTTTCTTT
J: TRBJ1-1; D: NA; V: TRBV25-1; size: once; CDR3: CASSESAGVGTEAFF; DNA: TGTGCCAGCAGTGAATCGGCGGGGGTAGGCACTGAAGCTTTCTTT
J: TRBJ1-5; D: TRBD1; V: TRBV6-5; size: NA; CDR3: CASRRTGSNQPQHF; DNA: TGTGCCAGCAGGCGGACAGGGAGCAATCAGCCCCAGCATTTT
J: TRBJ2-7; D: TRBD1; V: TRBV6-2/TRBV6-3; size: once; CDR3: CASSYLRTGAYEQYF; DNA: TGTGCCAGCAGTTACCTTAGGACAGGGGCCTACGAGCAGTACTTC
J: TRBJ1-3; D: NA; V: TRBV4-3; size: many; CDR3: CASSQVSGRAGNTIYF; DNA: TGCGCCAGCAGCCAAGTCTCGGGAAGGGCTGGAAACACCATATATTTT
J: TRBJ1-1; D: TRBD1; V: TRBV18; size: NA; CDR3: CASSPQGVNTEAFF; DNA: TGTGCCAGCTCACCGCAGGGGGTGAACACTGAAGCTTTCTTT
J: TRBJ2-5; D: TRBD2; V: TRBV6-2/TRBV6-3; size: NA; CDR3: CASSYPGGGTEETQYF; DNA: TGTGCCAGCAGTTACCCCGGCGGGGGGACCGAAGAGACCCAGTACTTC
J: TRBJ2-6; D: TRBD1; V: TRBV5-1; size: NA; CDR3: CASSLDGQGAGANVLTF; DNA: TGCGCCAGCAGCTTGGATGGACAGGGGGCGGGGGCCAACGTCCTGACTTTC
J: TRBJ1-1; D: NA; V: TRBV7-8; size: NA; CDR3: CASSSGTLNTEAFF; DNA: TGTGCCAGCAGCTCCGGGACACTTAACACTGAAGCTTTCTTT
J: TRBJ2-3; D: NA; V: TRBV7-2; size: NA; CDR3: CASRERTVGQRTRQYF; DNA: TGTGCCAGCCGAGAAAGGACAGTAGGGCAAAGAACTAGGCAGTATTTT
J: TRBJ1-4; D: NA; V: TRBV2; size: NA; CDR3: CASSFIASGQGNEKLFF; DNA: TGTGCCAGCAGCTTTATTGCCTCGGGCCAGGGGAATGAAAAACTGTTTTTT
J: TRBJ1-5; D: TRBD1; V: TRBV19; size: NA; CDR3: CASVGQGGINQPQHF; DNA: TGTGCCAGTGTCGGACAGGGAGGAATCAATCAGCCCCAGCATTTT
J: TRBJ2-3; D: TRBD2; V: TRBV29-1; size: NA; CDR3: CSVEGASGGAGTDTQYF; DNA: TGCAGCGTTGAAGGGGCCAGCGGGGGGGCCGGAACAGATACGCAGTATTTT
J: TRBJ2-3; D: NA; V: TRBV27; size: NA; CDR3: CASSGGLSTDTQYF; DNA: TGTGCCAGCAGTGGGGGACTTAGCACAGATACGCAGTATTTT
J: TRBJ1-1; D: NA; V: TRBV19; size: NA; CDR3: CASSAFHRVGIPEAFF; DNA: TGTGCCAGTAGTGCGTTCCACAGGGTAGGAATCCCTGAAGCTTTCTTT
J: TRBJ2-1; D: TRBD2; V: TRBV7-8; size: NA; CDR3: CASSHAPTSGGDNEQFF; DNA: TGTGCCAGCAGCCACGCGCCGACTAGCGGGGGTGACAATGAGCAGTTCTTC
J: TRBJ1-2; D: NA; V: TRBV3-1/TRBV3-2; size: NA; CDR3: CASSQVPSNYGYTF; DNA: TGTGCCAGCAGCCAAGTCCCCAGTAACTATGGCTACACCTTC
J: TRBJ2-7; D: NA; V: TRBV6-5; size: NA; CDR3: CASRGTLTSYEQYF; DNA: TGTGCCAGCCGGGGGACTCTAACGTCCTACGAGCAGTACTTC
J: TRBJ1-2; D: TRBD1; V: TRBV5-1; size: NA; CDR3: CASSLGGADGYTF; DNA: TGCGCCAGCAGTTTAGGGGGCGCAGATGGCTACACCTTC
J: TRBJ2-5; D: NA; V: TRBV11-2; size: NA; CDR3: CASSLDAPGTQYF; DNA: TGTGCCAGCAGCTTAGACGCCCCCGGGACCCAGTACTTC
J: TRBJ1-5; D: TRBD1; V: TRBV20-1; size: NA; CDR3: CSASGQGKPQHF; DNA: TGCAGTGCTAGTGGACAGGGAAAGCCCCAGCATTTT